Following are 28 T cell receptor beta chains from one sample sequenced in a study of chemoradiotherapy in HPV16-positive cancers. Measured with immunoSEQ multiplex PCR; TCRdb has only the in-frame clones, and not every one. The data hold fewer than 25,000 clones, with about 87% observed a single time. The specimen comprised blood, sampled from a patient who underwent chemoradiotherapy. These receptors all stem from a human donor with HPV-associated anogenital cancer.

The chain employs TRBV21-1 and TRBJ1-1. TRBV21-1 has pseudogene status. The CDR3 is made up of 16 amino acids. CDR3 protein: CASSGLLATLRTEAFF. The CDR3 DNA follows: TGTGCCAGCAGTGGGTTGTTAGCTACACTTCGCACTGAAGCTTTCTTT.

The rearrangement joins TRBV28 to TRBJ2-2, with 9 nucleotides matching TRBD1. With 5 bases clipped from V and 3 bases from J, the junction kept 7 bases outside the gene matches. The length of the CDR3 is 16 residues. Per the germline V gene, CDR1 is MDHEN and CDR2 is SYDVKM. The CDR3 region has the DNA TGTGCCAGCAGTCCACAGGGGGCGCTTTACACCGGGGAGCTGTTTTTT. Protein product: CASSPQGALYTGELFF.

The genes are TRBV5-1 and TRBJ1-4; D gene uncertain. Germline-derived CDR1 and CDR2 are SGHRS and YFSETQ. Trimming stripped 7 bases from V and 4 bases from J, with 17 bases between. CDR3 length: 15 residues. CDR3 nucleotides: TGCGCCAGCTGCATGGAGGGAAACTTTAATGAAAAACTGTTTTTT. Translating gives CASCMEGNFNEKLFF.

J is TRBJ1-1 and V is TRBV6-5; D possibly corresponds to TRBD1 (5 bases). The V gene lost 3 bases and the J gene lost 7 bases, with 18 bases spanning the gap. This CDR3 contains 15 residues. The germline gives CDR1 MNHEY, CDR2 SVGAGI. The CDR3 protein is CASSYRYTGADEAFF. The DNA of the CDR3 is TGTGCCAGCAGTTATCGTTATACAGGTGCCGATGAAGCTTTCTTT.

The chain recombines TRBV10-3 with TRBJ2-7, with D possibly matching TRBD2 (7 bases). CDR1 and CDR2 from the germline V gene are ENHRY and SYGVKD. CDR3 size: 17 residues. V was pared by 3 bases and J by 5 bases, with 23 bases between. CDR3 nucleotide sequence: TGTGCCATCAGTGATCCGGGTCCTGGGGGAGGGGGGGACGAGCAGTACTTC. It encodes CAISDPGPGGGGDEQYF.

This clone has a handful of counts. This sequence joins TRBV2 and TRBJ1-1; D is possibly TRBD1 (6 bases). The CDR3 contains 13 residues. The V gene's germline CDR1 is SNHLY and CDR2 FYNNEI. Trimming left V 5 bases short and J 5 bases short, with 12 bases between. In DNA form, the CDR3 reads TGTGCCAGCAGTTGGGGGCGGGATACTGAAGCTTTCTTT. Encoded protein: CASSWGRDTEAFF.

V usage is TRBV15 and J usage is TRBJ2-3; no clear D gene. The CDR3 loop spans 12 amino acids. Germline V gives CDR1 LNHNV, CDR2 YYDKDF (reference sequence). V lost 0 bases and J 9 bases, leaving 7 bases between the germline ends. The CDR3 sequence: CATSRDQLTQYF. The CDR3 nucleotides read TGTGCCACCAGCAGAGATCAACTGACGCAGTATTTT. Full variable domain (missing parts from reference TRBV15 and TRBJ2-3): DAMVIQNPRYQVTQFGKPVTLSCSQTLNHNVMYWYQQKSSQAPKLLFHYYDKDFNNEADTPDNFQSRRPNTSFCFLDIRSPGLGDTAMYLCATSRDQLTQYFGPGTRLTVL.

The V and J genes are TRBV6-5 and TRBJ2-7; D is unresolved. V was clipped by 2 bases and J by 0 bases, with 5 bases between them. From germline, CDR1 is MNHEY and CDR2 SVGAGI. The CDR3 consists of 13 residues. CDR3 amino acids: CASSYRSSYEQYF. CDR3 coding DNA: TGTGCCAGCAGTTACAGGTCCTCCTACGAGCAGTACTTC.

The V call is TRBV19, the J call TRBJ1-2; 7 bases line up with TRBD1. Losses at the gene ends were 5 bases for V and 6 bases for J; bases not matched to a gene: 3. The CDR3 loop spans 12 amino acids. The germline V gene encodes CDR1 LNHDA and CDR2 SQIVND (reference sequence). Here the CDR3 DNA reads TGTGCCAGTAGTGTTACAGGGGATGGCTACACCTTC. Its translation: CASSVTGDGYTF.

This chain links TRBV28 with TRBJ2-5; 7 bases are a match to TRBD2. The CDR3 consists of 16 residues. Germline V CDR1 and CDR2: MDHEN, SYDVKM. Trimming took 4 bases from V and 0 from J; bases not matched to a gene: 8. The CDR3 spells CASSSPGLRYQETQYF. The CDR3 DNA follows: TGTGCCAGCAGTTCGCCGGGACTAAGGTACCAAGAGACCCAGTACTTC.

J is TRBJ2-3 and V is TRBV7-9, with 10 bases matching TRBD2. Germline V lookup: CDR1 SEHNR, CDR2 FQNEAQ (reference sequence). The CDR3 loop spans 16 amino acids. Losses at the gene ends were 5 bases for V and 2 bases for J; bases not matched to a gene: 7. The CDR3 DNA sequence: TGTGCCAGCAGCAGAAGGACTAGCGGAAACACAGATACGCAGTATTTT. Translated, it gives CASSRRTSGNTDTQYF.

CDR3 sequence (DNA): TGTGCCACCAGGGACAGGGGTTACAATGAGCAGTTCTTC. This encodes CATRDRGYNEQFF. The V and J genes are TRBV19 and TRBJ2-1; TRBD1 matches at 10 bases. The CDR3 has 13 residues. The trim removed 10 bases at V and 4 bases at J, leaving 4 bases unmatched. The germline V gene has CDR1 LNHDA and CDR2 SQIVND (reference sequence). Full variable domain (rest looked up from reference TRBV19 and TRBJ2-1): DGGITQSPKYLFRKEGQNVTLSCEQNLNHDAMYWYRQDPGQGLRLIYYSQIVNDFQKGDIAEGYSVSREKKESFPLTVTSAQKNPTAFYLCATRDRGYNEQFFGPGTRLTVL.

This sequence joins TRBV2 and TRBJ1-2, with D possibly being TRBD1 (5 bases). The CDR3 is 15 residues long. V was cut by 1 base and J by 4 bases, with 13 bases left in between. Germline lookup yields CDR1 SNHLY and CDR2 FYNNEI. The CDR3 sequence is CASSEVRRQFYGYTF. In nucleotides, the CDR3 is TGTGCCAGCAGTGAAGTTAGGAGACAGTTCTATGGCTACACCTTC.

The rearrangement uses TRBV29-1 and TRBJ1-2; D gene unclear. Germline CDR1 is SQVTM and CDR2 is ANQGSEA. With 2 bases removed from V and 1 base from J, the gap between germline ends came to 11 bases. The CDR3 length is 14 residues. The chain's CDR3 is CSVEPFGSNYGYTF. The CDR3 nucleotides read TGCAGCGTTGAACCTTTTGGCAGTAACTATGGCTACACCTTC.

The CDR3 nucleotides are TGTGCCAGCAGCTTAGCGCTACTAGCGGATAAAGAGACCCAGTACTTC. The encoded protein is CASSLALLADKETQYF. V and J are TRBV11-1 and TRBJ2-5; 8 nucleotides line up with TRBD2. V dropped 0 bases and J dropped 3; count of bases not matched to a gene: 6. Germline values: CDR1 SGHAT, CDR2 FQDESV (reference sequence). The length of the CDR3 is 16 residues.

The chain recombines TRBV5-1 with TRBJ2-2, with a tentative D call TRBD1 (5 bases). CDR1 is SGHRS and CDR2 is YFSETQ in the germline V gene. The V gene lost 4 bases and the J gene lost 3 bases, with 13 bases spanning the gap. The CDR3 sequence is 15 residues long. This chain's CDR3 is CASSAQGMDTGELFF. CDR3 sequence (DNA): TGCGCCAGCAGCGCCCAGGGCATGGACACCGGGGAGCTGTTTTTT.

The V gene is TRBV6-1, the J gene TRBJ2-3; D not certain. The V and J ends lost 4 bases and 6 bases respectively, with 8 bases between them. CDR3 length: 12 amino acids. Germline V gives CDR1 MNHNS, CDR2 SASEGT. CDR3 protein: CASSVSSDTQYF. DNA for the CDR3: TGTGCCAGCAGTGTTAGCTCGGATACGCAGTATTTT.

The chain uses TRBV5-1 and TRBJ1-2; perhaps TRBD1 as D (6 bases). The CDR3 has 14 amino acids. V was trimmed by 1 base and J by 3 bases, leaving 10 bases between them. The germline V gene encodes CDR1 SGHRS and CDR2 YFSETQ. The CDR3 reads CASSLLQGYYGYTF. CDR3 nucleotide sequence: TGCGCCAGCAGCTTGCTCCAGGGGTACTATGGCTACACCTTC.

The rearrangement uses TRBV6-1 and TRBJ1-5; no definite D call. Germline V lookup: CDR1 MNHNS, CDR2 SASEGT. The CDR3 covers 13 residues. Deletions cut 6 bases from V and 0 bases from J, with 6 bases between. The CDR3 DNA follows: TGTGCCAGCAGGGAAAATAGCAATCAGCCCCAGCATTTT. As protein: CASRENSNQPQHF.

V and J are TRBV9 and TRBJ2-7; 14 positions match TRBD2. Germline V gives CDR1 SGDLS, CDR2 YYNGEE. The ends lost 4 bases at V and 6 bases at J; junction bases unmatched: 18. The CDR3 covers 19 residues. The CDR3 loop reads CASSPRYPGTSGGFSEQYF. The CDR3 DNA is TGTGCCAGCAGCCCCCGATACCCTGGGACTAGCGGGGGCTTTAGCGAGCAGTACTTC.

DNA for the CDR3: TGTGCCAGTAGTATAGGCAGGGGGCCGACTGGCTACACCTTC. It codes for CASSIGRGPTGYTF. This chain links TRBV19 with TRBJ1-2; 8 bases map to TRBD1. The CDR3 has 14 amino acids. Germline V CDR1 and CDR2: LNHDA, SQIVND (reference sequence). V shed 1 base and J 7 bases; nucleotides not matched to a gene: 5.

The V gene is TRBV27, the J gene TRBJ2-1; possibly TRBD2 for D (6 bases). Germline V lookup: CDR1 MNHEY, CDR2 SMNVEV (reference sequence). This CDR3 is 16 amino acids long. V lost 2 bases to trimming and J lost 7 bases, with 18 bases between them. CDR3 coding DNA: TGTGCCAGCAGTTTAATTGGGGGAGGACTTCAGAATGAGCAGTTCTTC. Translation gives CASSLIGGGLQNEQFF.

V gene TRBV7-9 combines with J gene TRBJ2-2, with D tentatively TRBD1 or TRBD2 (7 bases each). This CDR3 is 17 amino acids long. Per germline, CDR1 SEHNR and CDR2 FQNEAQ (reference sequence). V was shortened by 5 bases and J by 7 bases, with 23 bases between the two germline ends. The CDR3 loop is CASSPWTGRGASGELFF. Here the CDR3 DNA reads TGTGCCAGCAGCCCTTGGACAGGTCGGGGGGCGAGCGGGGAGCTGTTTTTT. The whole variable domain, remainder taken from reference TRBV7-9 and TRBJ2-2, is DTGVSQNPRHKITKRGQNVTFRCDPISEHNRLYWYRQTLGQGPEFLTYFQNEAQLEKSRLLSDRFSAERPKGSFSTLEIQRTEQGDSAMYLCASSPWTGRGASGELFFGEGSRLTVL.

The rearrangement joins TRBV5-1 to TRBJ1-2; 9 positions match TRBD1. Germline V lookup: CDR1 SGHRS, CDR2 YFSETQ. There are 14 residues in the CDR3. The V and J ends lost 2 bases and 6 bases, in that order; junction bases with no gene match: 5. The CDR3 region is CASSFTGGSDGYTF. The CDR3 region has the DNA TGCGCCAGCAGCTTTACAGGGGGCTCGGATGGCTACACCTTC.

This clone came up once. This chain joins TRBV7-6 and TRBJ2-1; D possibly corresponds to TRBD2 (5 bases). The CDR3 spans 14 residues. Germline V gene lookup returns CDR1 SGHVS and CDR2 FNYEAQ. The germline V and J ends were trimmed by 5 bases and 9 bases, with 17 bases remaining between them. CDR3 coding DNA: TGTGCCAGCAGCCCGAGAACTAGTTCCAGTGAGCAGTTCTTC. It translates to CASSPRTSSSEQFF.

This chain connects TRBV4-2 to TRBJ2-4; the match to TRBD2 covers 7 bases. The germline CDR1 and CDR2 sequences are LGHNA and YNFKEQ. Trimming took 4 bases from V and 6 from J; bases not matched to a gene: 15. This CDR3 spans 17 amino acids. The CDR3 region is CASSLGSAGLTINIQYF. CDR3 coding DNA: TGTGCCAGCAGCCTGGGCTCAGCGGGGCTTACGATAAACATTCAGTACTTC.

The chain recombines TRBV13 with TRBJ2-3; unclear D gene. V lost 2 bases, J lost 6 bases, and 12 bases lay in between. Germline lookup yields CDR1 PRHDT and CDR2 FYEKMQ (reference sequence). The CDR3 has 14 amino acids. The CDR3 nucleotides read TGTGCCAGCAGCTTATTGTGGTTCATTGATACGCAGTATTTT. This codes for CASSLLWFIDTQYF.

The rearrangement uses TRBV27 and TRBJ2-5; 7 nucleotides agree with TRBD2. The CDR3 contains 15 residues. The V segment lost 2 bases and the J segment 6 bases; nucleotides outside the gene matches: 9. From germline, CDR1 is MNHEY and CDR2 SMNVEV (reference sequence). DNA of the CDR3: TGTGCCAGCAGTTTAGGTGGGGGGGTTGGACAGACCCAGTACTTC. Translating gives CASSLGGGVGQTQYF.